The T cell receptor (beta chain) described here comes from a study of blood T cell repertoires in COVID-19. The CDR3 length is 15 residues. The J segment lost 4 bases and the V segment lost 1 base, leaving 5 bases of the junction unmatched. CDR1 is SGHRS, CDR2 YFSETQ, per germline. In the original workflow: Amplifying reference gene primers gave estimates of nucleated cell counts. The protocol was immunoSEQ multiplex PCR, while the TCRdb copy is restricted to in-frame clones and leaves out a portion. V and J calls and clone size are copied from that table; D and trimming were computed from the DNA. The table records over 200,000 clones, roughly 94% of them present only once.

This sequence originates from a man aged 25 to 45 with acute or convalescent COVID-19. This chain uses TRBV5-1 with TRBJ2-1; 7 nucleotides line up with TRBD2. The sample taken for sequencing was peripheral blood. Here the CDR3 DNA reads TGCGCCAGCAGCTTGTTGACGGGGGGTTACAATGAGCAGTTCTTC. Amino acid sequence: CASSLLTGGYNEQFF.